Presented here are 14 T cell receptor beta chains from one specimen sequenced in a study of blood T cell repertoires in COVID-19 (TCRdb year 2020). Receptor libraries were prepared by the immunoSEQ multiplex PCR assay. The clones in this table, taken by TCRdb from immuneACCESS, are in-frame only. Not every clone is retained; where verified, under half of the shortfall comes from an unresolved V gene, and the cause of the rest is unknown. The sample profile shows tens of thousands of clones; about 82% of them were found once. 12% of the sample is in the top ten clones. Sequencing was done on a sample of peripheral blood. Receptor source: a woman in her seventies with active or convalescent COVID-19.

The chain combines TRBV5-1 with TRBJ2-7, with D tentatively TRBD1 (6 bases). From germline, CDR1 is SGHRS and CDR2 YFSETQ. The CDR3 is made up of 15 amino acids. V was shortened by 0 bases and J by 2 bases, with 12 bases between the two germline ends. CDR3 sequence reads: CASSLGQGSPYEQYF. The CDR3 bases are TGCGCCAGCAGCTTGGGGCAGGGGAGTCCCTACGAGCAGTACTTC.

Turning to this clone: One junction end does not reproduce the germline sequence, and a read error may be involved. The V and J genes are TRBV4-2 and TRBJ2-1; D possibly corresponds to TRBD2 (5 bases). CDR3 length: 15 residues. Germline CDR1 LGHNA, CDR2 YNFKEQ. CDR3: CASSQEASSNNEQFF. CDR3 sequence (DNA): TGTGCCAGCAGCCAAGAGGCTAGCTCCAACAATGAGCAGTTCTTC.

The rearrangement uses TRBV7-8 and TRBJ1-1; no clear D gene. Germline-derived CDR1 and CDR2 are SGHVS and FQNEAQ. The V gene lost 5 bases and the J gene lost 9 bases, with 10 bases spanning the gap. This CDR3 spans 11 amino acids. Written as DNA, the CDR3 is TGTGCCAGCAGCCCGGGATGGAAAGCTTTCTTT. It specifies CASSPGWKAFF.

The genes are TRBV4-1 and TRBJ1-1, with D unresolved. CDR1 is MGHRA, CDR2 YSYEKL, per germline. The length of the CDR3 is 16 residues. V was clipped by 2 bases and J by 1 base, with 14 bases between them. In nucleotides, the CDR3 is TGCGCCAGCAGCCAAAGTATTTTCTCGGGGAACACTGAAGCTTTCTTT. It specifies CASSQSIFSGNTEAFF.

In this sample, this clone turned up a few times. CDR3 region: CASSPRGAEGYTF. For the CDR3, the DNA is TGTGCCAGCAGTCCGCGTGGGGCGGAGGGCTACACCTTC. This rearrangement joins TRBV12-3 or TRBV12-4 to TRBJ1-2; D perhaps matches TRBD1 (5 bases). The germline V and J ends were trimmed by 5 bases and 8 bases, with 15 bases remaining between them. The length of the CDR3 is 13 residues.

The chain recombines TRBV29-1 with TRBJ2-2, with 7 bases matching TRBD2. V shed 4 bases, J shed 4 bases, and the junction held 0 bases outside the gene matches. The length of the CDR3 is 12 residues. Germline CDR1 and CDR2: SQVTM and ANQGSEA. The CDR3 is CSVAGGTGELFF. For the CDR3, the DNA is TGCAGCGTTGCGGGAGGCACCGGGGAGCTGTTTTTT.

The CDR3 region is CASSRDREPTYEQYF. As DNA, the CDR3 is TGTGCCAGCAGCCGGGACAGGGAGCCTACCTACGAGCAGTACTTC. The chain employs TRBV14 and TRBJ2-7, with 9 bases identical to TRBD1. The V segment lost 4 bases and the J segment 2 bases; nucleotides outside the gene matches: 6. The CDR3 contains 15 residues. Germline V gives CDR1 SGHDN, CDR2 FVKESK.

The J gene is TRBJ1-5, the V gene TRBV5-6; TRBD1 agrees at 7 bases. Per the germline V gene, CDR1 is SGHDT and CDR2 is YYEEEE. Trimming at V came to 4 bases and at J to 4 bases, leaving 8 bases not matched to a gene. This CDR3 comprises 15 residues. DNA of the CDR3: TGTGCCAGCAGCGATTTCGACAGGGCTAATCAGCCCCAGCATTTT. Translation gives CASSDFDRANQPQHF. Using reference TRBV5-6 and TRBJ1-5 for the parts outside the CDR3, the full variable domain is DAGVTQSPTHLIKTRGQQVTLRCSPKSGHDTVSWYQQALGQGPQFIFQYYEEEERQRGNFPDRFSGHQFPNYSSELNVNALLLGDSALYLCASSDFDRANQPQHFGDGTRLSIL.

The table lists this clone with a count of one. The J gene is TRBJ2-7, the V gene TRBV6-5, with D perhaps matching TRBD1 (5 bases). Germline CDR1 reads MNHEY; CDR2 reads SVGAGI. V dropped 7 bases and J dropped 0 bases, with 13 bases sitting between them. The CDR3 totals 14 residues. The CDR3 sequence: CASIAQASSYEQYF. The DNA of the CDR3 is TGTGCCAGCATTGCACAGGCAAGCTCCTACGAGCAGTACTTC.

The rearrangement uses TRBV28 and TRBJ1-4; 9 nucleotides agree with TRBD1. In germline, CDR1 is MDHEN, CDR2 SYDVKM. The CDR3 is 15 residues long. V was pared by 4 bases and J by 6 bases, with 6 bases of the junction left unmatched. The DNA for the CDR3 is TGTGCCAGCAGTTCGTCTTGGACAGGGGATGAAAAACTGTTTTTT. Protein sequence: CASSSSWTGDEKLFF.

This clone was counted between two and nine times. The rearrangement uses TRBV5-1 and TRBJ1-1, with D possibly being TRBD1 (6 bases). The CDR3 length is 13 residues. V lost 4 bases, J lost 7 bases, and 14 bases lay in between. In germline, CDR1 is SGHRS, CDR2 YFSETQ. Here the CDR3 DNA reads TGCGCCAGCAGCCCTAACAGGGCGGGTGAAGCTTTCTTT. This sequence encodes CASSPNRAGEAFF.

The V call is TRBV27, the J call TRBJ1-6; a weak D match, TRBD1 (5 bases). Per the germline V gene, CDR1 is MNHEY and CDR2 is SMNVEV (reference sequence). The CDR3 has 14 residues. The V gene lost 3 bases and the J gene lost 8 bases, with 11 bases spanning the gap. The CDR3 region is CASSFWGGDSPLHF. The DNA for the CDR3 is TGTGCCAGCAGTTTCTGGGGGGGGGATTCACCCCTCCACTTT.

This chain connects TRBV7-2 to TRBJ2-7; 9 bases line up with TRBD1. Trimming cost V 6 bases and J 5 bases; bases outside gene matches: 5. Germline lookup yields CDR1 SGHTA and CDR2 FQGNSA. The CDR3 has 13 amino acids. The CDR3 reads CASRSGTGNEQYF. CDR3 DNA sequence: TGTGCCAGCAGATCCGGGACAGGGAACGAGCAGTACTTC.

This clone was counted a single time. This chain joins TRBV1 and TRBJ2-3; TRBD1 is the table's D call, not checked against the DNA. TRBV1 is a known pseudogene. This CDR3 comprises 14 residues. The CDR3 bases are TGCACCAGCAGCCCAGAGGGCCGGTCAGATACGCAGTATTTT. Protein sequence: CTSSPEGRSDTQYF.